This TCR beta chain was identified in a study of cytomegalovirus exposure and HLA in healthy donors. Using immunoSEQ multiplex PCR, the repertoire was profiled, and TCRdb retains in-frame clones only, with some absent. The repertoire has 150,000 to 200,000 clones, roughly 86% of them found once; the top ten carry less than 3%. The CDR3 contains 17 residues. The germline gives CDR1 SGHKS, CDR2 YYEKEE (reference sequence). Trimming shortened V by 6 bases and J by 2 bases, and 23 bases separated the two germline ends. The receptor's source is a man aged 18 to 35 in good health and CMV-seropositive. The chain carries TRBV5-5 and TRBJ1-2, with a possible D match to TRBD1 (6 bases). The sample taken for sequencing was PBMCs. CDR3 DNA sequence: TGTGCCAGCACCCTGGATGAGGTTCAGGGGTACAACTATGGCTACACCTTC. Translating gives CASTLDEVQGYNYGYTF.